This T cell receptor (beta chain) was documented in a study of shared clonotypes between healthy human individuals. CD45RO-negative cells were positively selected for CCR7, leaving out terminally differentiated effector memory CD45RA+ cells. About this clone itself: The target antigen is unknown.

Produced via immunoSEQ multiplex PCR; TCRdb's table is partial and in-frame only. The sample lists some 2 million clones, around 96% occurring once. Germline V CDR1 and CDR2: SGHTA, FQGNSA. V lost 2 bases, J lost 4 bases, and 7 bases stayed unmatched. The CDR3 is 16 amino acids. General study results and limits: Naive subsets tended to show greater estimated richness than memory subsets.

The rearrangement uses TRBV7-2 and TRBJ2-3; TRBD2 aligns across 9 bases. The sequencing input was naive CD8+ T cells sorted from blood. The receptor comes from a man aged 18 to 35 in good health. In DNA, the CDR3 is TGTGCCAGCAGCTTACTAGGTAGCGGGAGCTCAGATACGCAGTATTTT. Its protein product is CASSLLGSGSSDTQYF.